This TCR beta chain was obtained from a study of T-cell reconstitution after alpha-beta-depleted transplantation in children. V was cut by 0 bases and J by 1 base, with 7 bases left in between. Germline V gene sequence: CDR1 DFQATT, CDR2 SNEGSKA (reference sequence). CDR3 size: 15 residues. Preparation of the TCRbeta library used unique molecular identifiers. TCRdb re-called the PCR reads with MiXCR, one entry per CDR3 protein. The data contain 530,000 or so distinct CDR3 sequences, 25% to 30% of them singletons. This clonotype has just a few counts. Its antigen is as yet unknown. Study conclusions and caveats: A year had passed since transplant, and T-cell counts and diversity by then came mostly from newly produced T cells. TCRbeta diversity was high at day 60 in some patients (a result of surviving recipient T cells and thymic progenitors). Expanded clones from the graft, numbering several hundred, reportedly supplied alpha-beta T cells about two months after transplant.

The receptor's source is a boy younger than two with Wiskott-Aldrich syndrome, due to receive a stem cell transplant. This chain links TRBV20-1 with TRBJ2-6; no definite D call. Sequenced material: PBMCs, taken before TCRalphabeta/CD19-depleted stem cell transplant. CDR3: CSARELGSGANVLTF. The CDR3 nucleotides are TGCAGTGCTAGAGAGCTCGGGTCTGGGGCCAACGTCCTGACTTTC.